The 4 T cell receptor beta chains presented below share a single source sample, sequenced in a study of T cell clonality in common variable immunodeficiency. TCRdb keeps only in-frame clones here, not all; method: immunoSEQ multiplex PCR. This sample has 40,000 to 45,000 clones, each found more than once. The specimen was peripheral blood mononuclear cells. These receptors were collected from a person between 18 and 75 years old in good health.

Comment on this clone: The junction departs from the called germline gene at one end, perhaps through a read error. Read data end 3 residues before the CDR3 end; the end is taken from the germline J gene. Other DNA sequences in this specimen translate into the identical CDR3. V gene TRBV18 combines with J gene TRBJ1-3; 9 bases line up with TRBD1. CDR1 and CDR2 (germline): KGHSH, LQKENI. This CDR3 comprises 14 residues. This chain's CDR3 is CASSDRGSGNTIYF. The sequenced part of the CDR3 DNA is TGTGCCAGCTCGGACAGGGGCTCTGGAAACACA.

Ten or more counts support this clone. The CDR3 goes on 3 residues after the read ends, and that part is filled in from the germline J gene. V usage is TRBV19 and J usage is TRBJ2-3; 8 nucleotides line up with TRBD2. The CDR3 runs to 16 residues. J gave up 2 bases and V 7 bases, and 11 bases lay outside the gene matches. Germline-derived CDR1 and CDR2 are LNHDA and SQIVND (reference sequence). The sequenced part of the CDR3 DNA is TGTGCCAGTACGGGACTAAGCGGGAGAGACACAGATACG. Translating it yields CASTGLSGRDTDT. The whole CDR3 reads CASTGLSGRDTDTQYF.

This clone has a count of ten or more. The read gets to within 3 residues of the CDR3 end, and the germline J gene fills in the rest. The V and J genes are TRBV6-2 or TRBV6-3 and TRBJ2-1, with a possible D match to TRBD2 (7 bases). Germline V lookup: CDR1 MNHEY, CDR2 SVGEGT. V shed 8 bases and J shed 2 bases, with 19 bases lying between them. The CDR3 spans 16 residues. CDR3 region: CASASEGGGPYNEQFF. The CDR3 DNA, read in part, is TGTGCCAGCGCTTCCGAGGGCGGGGGCCCCTACAATGAG.

As to this clone: The read stops 3 residues short of the end of the CDR3; the missing end is completed from the germline J gene. This sequence joins TRBV7-2 and TRBJ2-3, with TRBD2 matching over 7 bases. CDR1 is SGHTA and CDR2 is FQGNSA in the germline V gene. The CDR3 covers 12 residues. The covered CDR3 bases are TGTGCCAGCAGCCGGGACTACCAGACG. This translates into CASSRDYQT. The full CDR3 sequence reads CASSRDYQTQYF. The full variable domain, in which reference TRBV7-2 and TRBJ2-3 provide the parts outside the CDR3, is GAGVSQSPSNKVTEKGKDVELRCDPISGHTALYWYRQSLGQGLEFLIYFQGNSAPDKSGLPSDRFSAERTGGSVSTLTIQRTQQEDSAVYLCASSRDYQTQYFGPGTRLTVL.